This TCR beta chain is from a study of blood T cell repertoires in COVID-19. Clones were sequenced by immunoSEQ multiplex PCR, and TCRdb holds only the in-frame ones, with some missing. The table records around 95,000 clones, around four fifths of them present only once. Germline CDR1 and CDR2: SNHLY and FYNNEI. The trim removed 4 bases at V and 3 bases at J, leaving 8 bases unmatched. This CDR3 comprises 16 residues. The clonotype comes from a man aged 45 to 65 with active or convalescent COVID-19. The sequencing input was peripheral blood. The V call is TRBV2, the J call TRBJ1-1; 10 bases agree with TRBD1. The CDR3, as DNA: TGTGCCAGCAGTGGAGGGGGGACAGGGGTAGACACTGAAGCTTTCTTT. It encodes CASSGGGTGVDTEAFF. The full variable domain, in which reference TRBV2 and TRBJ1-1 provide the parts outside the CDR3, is EPEVTQTPSHQVTQMGQEVILRCVPISNHLYFYWYRQILGQKVEFLVSFYNNEISEKSEIFDDQFSVERPDGSNFTLKIRSTKLEDSAMYFCASSGGGTGVDTEAFFGQGTRLTVV.